The rows below give T cell receptor beta chains drawn from one sample of a study of T cell repertoires in cytomegalovirus infection. TCRdb passed the reads through MiXCR, listing each CDR3 protein once. This repertoire shows around 450,000 distinct CDR3 sequences, 25% to 40% found once; its top ten account for around 13%. The material sequenced was PBMCs. All receptors derive from a human donor in good health (CMV status not recorded). Some clones in this sample may be carry-over from other donors' samples. CDR3s include the opening cysteine and the closing phenylalanine or tryptophan. A D gene is named only where the DNA matches it firmly. Not every row has a clone size; where given, it reads once, few, many or a size class.

J gene | clone size | V gene | D gene | CDR3 DNA | CDR3 protein
TRBJ2-5 | NA | TRBV2 | NA | TGTGCCAGTAAAGGAGGACAGCAAGAGACCCAGTACTTC | CASKGGQQETQYF
TRBJ2-7 | many | TRBV7-6 | NA | TGTGCCAGCTCCAGAAGCTCACTGTCCGAGCAGTACTTC | CASSRSSLSEQYF
TRBJ1-6 | NA | TRBV6-5 | NA | TGTGCCAGCTCCGGATTAGTATCCTATAATTCACCCCTCCACTTT | CASSGLVSYNSPLHF
TRBJ1-1 | NA | TRBV7-9 | NA | TGTGCCAGCAGCTTAGAGTGGGGCGTTGGGAAAGGGACTGAAGCTTTCTTT | CASSLEWGVGKGTEAFF
TRBJ1-5 | NA | TRBV27 | TRBD1 | TGTGCCAGCAGCACAACAGGGGGAACTCAGCCCCAGCATTTT | CASSTTGGTQPQHF
TRBJ2-7 | many | TRBV7-6 | NA | TGTGCCAGCAGCTTAGCGATCGGGGAGCCCCACGAGCAGTACTTC | CASSLAIGEPHEQYF
TRBJ1-4 | few | TRBV7-2 | TRBD1 | TGTGCCAGCAGCGGACGGACAGGGTGGGATGAAAAACTGTTTTTT | CASSGRTGWDEKLFF
TRBJ2-7 | NA | TRBV6-2/TRBV6-3 | TRBD1 | TGTGCCAGCTTAACATTGGGGACAGGGAAATACGAGCAGTACTTC | CASLTLGTGKYEQYF
TRBJ1-1 | NA | TRBV7-2 | TRBD1 | TGTGCCAGCAGCACCGACAGGGGTGAAGCTTTCTTT | CASSTDRGEAFF
TRBJ2-7 | NA | TRBV5-4 | NA | TGTGCCAGCAGCCCCGGACGGACATACACCTACGAGCAGTACTTC | CASSPGRTYTYEQYF
TRBJ1-1 | NA | TRBV19 | NA | TGTGCCAGTAGTATGTCTAGGTGGAATGACGAGAGTGTGGCTTTCTTT | CASSMSRWNDESVAFF
TRBJ2-1 | NA | TRBV27 | TRBD2 | TGTGCCAGCGGAGCAAGCGGGGGAACCTCCTACAATGAGCAGTTCTTC | CASGASGGTSYNEQFF
TRBJ1-6 | few | TRBV2 | TRBD1 | TGTGCCAGCAAGAGACCCGGGACAGGAGGAGAGACCTTGAACACCTATAATTCACCCCTCCACTTT | CASKRPGTGGETLNTYNSPLHF
TRBJ2-2 | few | TRBV4-1 | NA | TGCGCCAGCAGCCAAGGGTCTGCGGCGGCGAACACCGGGGAGCTGTTTTTT | CASSQGSAAANTGELFF
TRBJ1-2 | NA | TRBV4-3 | NA | TGCGCCAGCAGCCAGGAAATCGGCAGGGACTATGGCTACACCTTC | CASSQEIGRDYGYTF
TRBJ1-6 | few | TRBV4-1 | NA | TGCGCCAGCAGCCACCCTCCTGCCCCGGGACCCAATAATTCACCCCTCCACTTT | CASSHPPAPGPNNSPLHF
TRBJ1-6 | many | TRBV7-8 | NA | TGTGCCAGCAGCTTTGTCGCGGATAATTCACCCCTCCACTTT | CASSFVADNSPLHF
TRBJ2-7 | few | TRBV10-3 | NA | TGTGCCATCAGTGACCCGGACGGGGACTCCTACGAGCAGTACTTC | CAISDPDGDSYEQYF
TRBJ2-7 | few | TRBV12-3/TRBV12-4 | NA | TGTGCCAGCAGTCCTCGGGACGGTTACTCCTACGAGCAGTACTTC | CASSPRDGYSYEQYF
TRBJ2-3 | NA | TRBV2 | NA | TGTGCCAGCAGTGCGCTTAACACAGATACGCAGTATTTT | CASSALNTDTQYF
TRBJ2-3 | NA | TRBV20-1 | NA | TGCAGTGCTAGAATTGGACCGAGGGTGCGCACAGATACGCAGTATTTT | CSARIGPRVRTDTQYF
TRBJ1-2 | few | TRBV27 | TRBD1 | TGTGCCAGCAGGGGAGGACAGGCCTATGGCTACACCTTC | CASRGGQAYGYTF
TRBJ2-7 | few | TRBV7-9 | NA | TGTGCCAGCAGCCCCCAGGGCGGATCCTACGAGCAGTACTTC | CASSPQGGSYEQYF
TRBJ2-5 | NA | TRBV4-2 | TRBD1 | TGTGCCAGCAGCCATCAGAGGACAGGGGAGCCCCAAGAGACCCAGTACTTC | CASSHQRTGEPQETQYF
TRBJ2-2 | few | TRBV19 | NA | TGTGCCATTTCGGGACTCCACACCGGGGAGCTGTTTTTT | CAISGLHTGELFF
TRBJ2-6 | NA | TRBV6-1 | NA | TGTGCCAGCAGTGAAAAAGCAGGAGTCTCTGGGGCCAACGTCCTGACTTTC | CASSEKAGVSGANVLTF